This T cell receptor beta chain was captured in a study of glioma-infiltrating T cells. Study observations and caveats: Gliomas, especially low-grade, showed above-expected tissue-blood divergence; non-neoplastic patients showed below.

Amplification of TCR alpha and beta CDR3 regions from RNA used iRepertoire nested multiplex PCR. Tissue mRNA or PBMC total RNA, roughly 90-400 ng, went into one-step reverse transcription and amplification. TCRdb processed the multiplex PCR reads anew with MiXCR; each CDR3 protein has one entry. The sample comprises roughly 200,000 distinct CDR3 sequences, roughly 32% of which are singletons, and around 21% rests with the top ten. Comment on this clonotype: Antigen unknown. Since no conserved phenylalanine or tryptophan closes the CDR3, a read error is the likely cause.

This CDR3 has 12 residues. The junction had 6 bases not matched to a gene; V was cut back by 7 bases and J by 7 bases. Germline assignment: CDR1 SQVTM and CDR2 ANQGSEA. The TCR comes from a human donor with low-grade glioma or glioblastoma, undergoing nonglioma brain surgery, or in good health (not recorded which). The sample comprised glioma tissue, nonneoplastic brain tissue, or PBMCs (not recorded which). The V gene is TRBV29-1, the J gene TRBJ1-4, with TRBD1 matching over 7 bases. CDR3 sequence: CSGWDSSEKLFS. The DNA of the CDR3 is TGCAGCGGCTGGGACAGCAGTGAAAAACTGTTTTCT.